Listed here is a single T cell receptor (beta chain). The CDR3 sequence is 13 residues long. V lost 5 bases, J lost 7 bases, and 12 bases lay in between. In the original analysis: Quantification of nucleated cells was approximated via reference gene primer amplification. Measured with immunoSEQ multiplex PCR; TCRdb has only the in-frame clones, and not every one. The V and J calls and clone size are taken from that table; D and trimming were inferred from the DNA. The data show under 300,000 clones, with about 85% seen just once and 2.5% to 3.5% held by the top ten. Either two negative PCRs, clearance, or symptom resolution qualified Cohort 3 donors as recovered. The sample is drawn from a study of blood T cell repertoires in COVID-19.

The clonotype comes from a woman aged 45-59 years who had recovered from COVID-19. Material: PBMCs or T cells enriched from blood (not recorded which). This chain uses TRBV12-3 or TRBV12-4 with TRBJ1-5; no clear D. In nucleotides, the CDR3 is TGTGCCAGCAGTCCGGCGGGTGAACAGCCCCAGCATTTT. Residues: CASSPAGEQPQHF.